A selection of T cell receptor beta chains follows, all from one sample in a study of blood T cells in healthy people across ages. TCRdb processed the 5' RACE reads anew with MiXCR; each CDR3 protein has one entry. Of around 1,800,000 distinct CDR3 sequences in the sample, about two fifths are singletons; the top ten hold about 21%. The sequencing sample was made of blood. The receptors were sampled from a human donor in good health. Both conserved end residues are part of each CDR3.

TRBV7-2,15,CASSFSKTSQETQYF
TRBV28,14,CASRETGGDTEAFF
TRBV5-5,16,CASSLVTGITNEKLFF
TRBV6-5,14,CASRFGTDTDTQYF
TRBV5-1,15,CASSPRLGVGYGYTF
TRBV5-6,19,CASSFFVSGGVFSYNEQFF
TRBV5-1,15,CASSFRQGGEDTQYF
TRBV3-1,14,CASSQFAEEDEQDF
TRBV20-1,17,CSARDRRTGAITYEQYF
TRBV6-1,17,CASSEAPNSPVFSEAFF
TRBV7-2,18,CTSSLPWASGGRGETQYF
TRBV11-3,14,CASSLPKGAREQYF
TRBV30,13,CAWSGTSTDTQYF
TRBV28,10,CASIGLEAFF
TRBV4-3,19,CASSQGLRLAGAPEETQYF
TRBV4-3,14,CASSQSAFNYGYTF
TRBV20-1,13,CSARASDTVEQFF
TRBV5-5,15,CASSLSTGMNTEAFF
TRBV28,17,CASSLLGGDSGANVLTF
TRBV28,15,CASTSSGLADYEQYF
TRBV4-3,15,CASSQDPGEWNEQFF
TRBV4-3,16,CASSQDPSSVKNIQYF
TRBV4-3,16,CASSKGEWSGANVLTF
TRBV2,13,CASFGTANYEQYF
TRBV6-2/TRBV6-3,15,CASSYDGGNPPEQYF
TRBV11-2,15,CASSLGRRYNQPQHF
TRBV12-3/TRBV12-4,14,CASSLRRVVDEQFF
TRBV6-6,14,CASKRRDTNTEAFF
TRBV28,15,CASSSRGDNNYGYTF
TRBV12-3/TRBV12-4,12,CASNFGGWGYTF
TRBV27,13,CASSLSRENEQYF
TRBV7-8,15,CASRGEEGYTYGYTF
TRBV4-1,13,CASSQYSTYEQYF
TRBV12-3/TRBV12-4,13,CASSRDRVMGYTF
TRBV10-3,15,CAISEWGPGNQPQHF
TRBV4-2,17,CASSQPLVGEGHYGYTF
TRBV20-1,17,CSARDHSRQGENTEAFF
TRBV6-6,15,CASTLTGTGRETQYF
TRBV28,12,CASGTATYEQYF
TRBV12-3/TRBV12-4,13,CASSSLSFNEQYF
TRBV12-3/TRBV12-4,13,CASSLTGMNGYTF
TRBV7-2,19,CASSPPPRQTISSYNEQFF
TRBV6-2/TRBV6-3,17,CASSYYVGVSSYNEQFF
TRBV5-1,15,CASSFGLAGPYEQYF
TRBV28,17,CASSPLAGGPRSYEQYF
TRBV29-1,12,CSHRTGNTEAFF
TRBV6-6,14,CASSYEGVTARRYF
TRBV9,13,CASSTEGVSPLHF
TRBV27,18,CASSLKGYTWGTNEKLFF
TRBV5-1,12,CASSADSDTQYF
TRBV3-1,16,CASSQALQGLLRGQYF
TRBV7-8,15,CASSFMADRADTQYF
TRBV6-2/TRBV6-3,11,CASSLSRGYTF
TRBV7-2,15,CASSLTYPLNTEAFF
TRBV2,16,CASSEAPGPPGNEQFF
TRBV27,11,CASHWGTEAFF
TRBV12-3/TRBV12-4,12,CVSSFGGETQYF
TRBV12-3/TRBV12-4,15,CASSWGQGVRNEQFF
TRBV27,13,CASSPRLDSPLHF
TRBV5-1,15,CASSKRQGQATEAFF